This passage covers 6 T cell receptor beta chains from one sample sequenced in a study of cytomegalovirus exposure and HLA in healthy donors. The PCR made use of 60 Vbeta and 13 Jbeta primers. The method was immunoSEQ multiplex PCR; TCRdb's version includes in-frame clones alone and lacks a portion of them. This table holds 110,000 to 150,000 clones, roughly 10% found once. Sequencing used PBMCs. Every receptor here comes from a male donor in good health and CMV-seronegative.

This chain connects TRBV28 to TRBJ2-5; 7 bases are a match to TRBD1. This CDR3 comprises 14 residues. Trimming cost V 6 bases and J 1 base; bases outside gene matches: 5. Looked up from germline, CDR1 is MDHEN and CDR2 is SYDVKM. DNA for the CDR3: TGTGCCAGCAGCCCCGGGGACAGCCAAGAGACCCAGTACTTC. Protein: CASSPGDSQETQYF.

This clone occurred a few times. This chain joins TRBV6-8 and TRBJ1-5; 11 nucleotides align to TRBD1. V lost 8 bases and J lost 3; bases outside the gene matches: 12. The CDR3 spans 17 residues. Germline V gene lookup returns CDR1 MNHGY and CDR2 SAAAGT. CDR3 sequence: CASRRLRTGGYNQPQHF. The CDR3 DNA is TGTGCCAGCCGACGGCTAAGGACAGGGGGCTACAATCAGCCCCAGCATTTT.

CDR3 protein: CASSGNPGTGQETQYF. The CDR3, as DNA: TGTGCCAGCAGCGGAAACCCCGGGACAGGGCAAGAGACCCAGTACTTC. The rearrangement links TRBV9 to TRBJ2-5, with 9 bases matching TRBD1. The CDR3 spans 16 residues. Trimming took 3 bases from V and 2 from J; bases not matched to a gene: 8. Germline values: CDR1 SGDLS, CDR2 YYNGEE.

This sequence joins TRBV7-3 and TRBJ1-3; 9 nucleotides line up with TRBD1. J was trimmed by 0 bases and V by 5 bases; bases with no gene match: 11. There are 18 residues in the CDR3. CDR1 is SGHTA, CDR2 FQGTGA, per germline. DNA of the CDR3: TGTGCCAGCAGCCACACAGGGGGCGCCGGGACCTCTGGAAACACCATATATTTT. It encodes CASSHTGGAGTSGNTIYF.

This clone was seen a handful of times. The chain employs TRBV14 and TRBJ2-3; 8 positions match TRBD2. With 3 bases clipped from V and 3 bases from J, the junction kept 5 bases outside the gene matches. Per the germline V gene, CDR1 is SGHDN and CDR2 is FVKESK. The CDR3 runs to 15 residues. The CDR3: CASSQHGGGTDTQYF. The CDR3 bases are TGTGCCAGCAGCCAGCACGGGGGGGGTACAGATACGCAGTATTTT.

The chain is built from TRBV7-9 and TRBJ2-7, with D possibly TRBD1 on 5 matching bases. The CDR3 is 15 residues long. Germline CDR1 SEHNR, CDR2 FQNEAQ (reference sequence). Trimming pared 2 bases from V and 4 bases from J, leaving 15 bases between. This CDR3 is CASSLKAGLSYEQYF. In DNA, the CDR3 is TGTGCCAGCAGCTTAAAGGCAGGGTTGTCGTACGAGCAGTACTTC. Full variable domain (remainder filled in from reference TRBV7-9 and TRBJ2-7): DTGVSQNPRHKITKRGQNVTFRCDPISEHNRLYWYRQTLGQGPEFLTYFQNEAQLEKSRLLSDRFSAERPKGSFSTLEIQRTEQGDSAMYLCASSLKAGLSYEQYFGPGTRLTVT.